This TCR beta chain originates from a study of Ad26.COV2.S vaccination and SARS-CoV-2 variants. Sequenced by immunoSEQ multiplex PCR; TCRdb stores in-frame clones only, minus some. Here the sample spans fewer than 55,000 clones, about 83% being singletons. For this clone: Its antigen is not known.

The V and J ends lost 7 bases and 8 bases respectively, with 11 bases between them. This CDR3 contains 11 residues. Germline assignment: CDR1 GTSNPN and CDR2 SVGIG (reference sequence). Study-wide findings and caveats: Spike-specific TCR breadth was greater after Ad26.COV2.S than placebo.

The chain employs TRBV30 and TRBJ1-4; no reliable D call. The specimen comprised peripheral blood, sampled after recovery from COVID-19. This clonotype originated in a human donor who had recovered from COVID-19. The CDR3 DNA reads TGTGCCTCGGCAGGTTTCGAAAAACTGTTTTTT. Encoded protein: CASAGFEKLFF.